Following are 23 T cell receptor beta chains from one sample sequenced in a study of T cell clonotyping in hematopoietic cell transplantation. TCRdb's copy holds only in-frame clones and misses some; the assay was immunoSEQ multiplex PCR. The top ten hold 0.75% to 0.9% of the sample, which has more than 9,000 clones, approximately 90% seen once. The sequenced material came from peripheral blood mononuclear cells. These receptors were collected from a woman between 50 and 59 years old in good health. Some clones in this sample may be carry-over from other donors' samples.

This chain connects TRBV11-2 to TRBJ2-7, with D unclear. V lost 1 base and J 1 base, leaving 8 bases between the germline ends. Germline loops: CDR1 SGHAT, CDR2 FQNNGV. The CDR3 runs to 14 residues. The CDR3 sequence is CASSLGVGSYEQYF. DNA for the CDR3: TGTGCCAGCAGCTTAGGGGTAGGGTCCTACGAGCAGTACTTC.

This chain links TRBV6-6 with TRBJ2-5; TRBD2 is a possible D gene (5 bases). Germline CDR1 MNHNY, CDR2 SVGAGI (reference sequence). V lost 5 bases and J 3 bases, leaving 13 bases between the germline ends. CDR3 length equals 14 residues. The CDR3 DNA reads TGTGCCAGCAGTCACAGCGGAGCTGAAGAGACCCAGTACTTC. Its protein product is CASSHSGAEETQYF.

This clone was picked up one time. V and J are TRBV7-2 and TRBJ2-7; 7 nucleotides agree with TRBD1. Looked up from germline, CDR1 is SGHTA and CDR2 is FQGNSA. CDR3 length: 14 amino acids. The V segment lost 5 bases and the J segment 3 bases; nucleotides outside the gene matches: 7. The CDR3 DNA sequence: TGTGCCAGCAGCATAAACAGGGGAAACTACGAGCAGTACTTC. Protein sequence: CASSINRGNYEQYF.

The chain has TRBV9 and TRBJ1-2, with D possibly being TRBD1 (5 bases). Germline V CDR1 and CDR2: SGDLS, YYNGEE. The CDR3 consists of 15 residues. Trimming took 0 bases from V and 5 from J, leaving 14 bases between them. The DNA of the CDR3 is TGTGCCAGCAGCGTAGGTCAGGAGCAGGGTTATGGCTACACCTTC. Amino acids: CASSVGQEQGYGYTF.

The chain links TRBV7-2 to TRBJ2-2; tentatively, D is TRBD2 (7 bases). Germline CDR1 reads SGHTA; CDR2 reads FQGNSA. Between the trimmed V and J ends, which lost 1 base and 6 bases, there was a span of 15 bases. There are 16 residues in the CDR3. The CDR3 reads CASSLEGRGLSGELFF. CDR3 nucleotide sequence: TGTGCCAGCAGCTTAGAGGGGCGGGGGCTATCCGGGGAGCTGTTTTTT.

The chain has TRBV10-1 and TRBJ1-2; 7 nucleotides agree with TRBD1. Germline lookup yields CDR1 WNHNN and CDR2 SYGVQD (reference sequence). The CDR3 has 11 amino acids. V shed 9 bases, J shed 4 bases, and the junction held 2 bases outside the gene matches. DNA for the CDR3: TGCGCCAGGACAGGGACCTATGGCTACACCTTC. It codes for CARTGTYGYTF.

This chain uses TRBV7-2 with TRBJ2-1; 11 bases fit TRBD2. This CDR3 has 16 amino acids. Germline V gene data show CDR1 as SGHTA and CDR2 as FQGNSA. J gave up 2 bases and V 5 bases, and 5 bases lay outside the gene matches. The CDR3 loop reads CASSPTSGGTYNEQFF. For the CDR3, the DNA is TGTGCCAGCAGCCCAACTAGCGGGGGAACCTACAATGAGCAGTTCTTC.

The chain links TRBV29-1 to TRBJ2-3; D is tentatively TRBD1 or TRBD2 (5 bases each). The V and J ends lost 4 bases and 0 bases respectively, with 14 bases between them. The length of the CDR3 is 15 residues. CDR1 is SQVTM, CDR2 ANQGSEA, per germline. The CDR3 nucleotides are TGCAGCGTTGTGGGGGTCAGCAAAAGCACAGATACGCAGTATTTT. This encodes CSVVGVSKSTDTQYF.

This clone was found once. The chain is built from TRBV4-2 and TRBJ2-3, with TRBD2 matching over 8 bases. The length of the CDR3 is 16 residues. V was clipped by 0 bases and J by 1 base; unmatched bases: 3. Looked up from germline, CDR1 is LGHNA and CDR2 is YNFKEQ. The CDR3 spells CASSQDRRGGTDTQYF. The CDR3 DNA sequence: TGTGCCAGCAGCCAAGATAGGCGGGGGGGCACAGATACGCAGTATTTT.

The rearrangement links TRBV5-8 to TRBJ1-5, with TRBD1 matching 7 bases. This CDR3 region has 15 residues. Germline assignment: CDR1 SGHTS and CDR2 YDEGEE. Trimming at V came to 4 bases and at J to 1 base, leaving 5 bases not matched to a gene. CDR3 sequence reads: CASSQTGISNQPQHF. The CDR3 nucleotides read TGTGCCAGCAGCCAGACAGGGATAAGCAATCAGCCCCAGCATTTT.

This chain joins TRBV18 and TRBJ1-1, with 7 nucleotides matching TRBD1. Unmatched junction bases numbered 10, after V lost 3 bases and J lost 3 bases. Germline assignment: CDR1 KGHSH and CDR2 LQKENI. CDR3 size: 16 residues. CDR3 nucleotide sequence: TGTGCCAGCTCACCCCGGACAGGCGGGCGGGACACTGAAGCTTTCTTT. This sequence encodes CASSPRTGGRDTEAFF.

The table lists this clone with a few counts. J is TRBJ2-5 and V is TRBV5-1, with 10 bases aligning to TRBD2. With V trimmed by 0 bases and J by 5 bases, 10 bases remained unmatched. The CDR3 spans 17 residues. Germline V gene sequence: CDR1 SGHRS, CDR2 YFSETQ. The DNA of the CDR3 is TGCGCCAGCAGCTTGGCCGGAGGTAGCGGGGGGACCGAGACCCAGTACTTC. It translates to CASSLAGGSGGTETQYF.

V and J are TRBV7-2 and TRBJ1-1; D gene uncertain. This CDR3 spans 13 amino acids. CDR1 is SGHTA and CDR2 is FQGNSA in the germline V gene. Trimming took off 5 bases at V and 6 bases at J, with 13 bases between the two ends. The CDR3 spells CASSVDVEAEAFF. The CDR3 DNA is TGTGCCAGCAGCGTCGACGTGGAGGCTGAAGCTTTCTTT.

The V and J genes are TRBV19 and TRBJ1-4; the match to TRBD1 covers 9 bases. The CDR3 has 16 residues. Trimming took 3 bases from V and 5 from J; bases not matched to a gene: 7. Per the germline V gene, CDR1 is LNHDA and CDR2 is SQIVND (reference sequence). In DNA, the CDR3 is TGTGCCAGTAGTATGATTGAAGGACAGGGGAATGAAAAACTGTTTTTT. Its translation is CASSMIEGQGNEKLFF.

This chain joins TRBV28 and TRBJ2-2; no firm D call. V shed 10 bases and J shed 4 bases, with 13 bases lying between them. CDR3 length: 13 residues. Germline V gene data show CDR1 as MDHEN and CDR2 as SYDVKM. The CDR3 sequence: CATPRPGTGELFF. The CDR3 DNA is TGTGCCACACCCCGCCCGGGCACCGGGGAGCTGTTTTTT.

V usage is TRBV5-8 and J usage is TRBJ2-7; no clear D. CDR3 length: 11 amino acids. Germline values: CDR1 SGHTS, CDR2 YDEGEE. Trimming removed 5 bases at V and 3 bases at J, with 6 bases between. CDR3 loop: CASRYYYEQYF. In DNA, the CDR3 is TGTGCCAGCAGATATTACTACGAGCAGTACTTC.

The chain couples TRBV4-3 to TRBJ1-3; TRBD1 agrees at 7 bases. CDR1 and CDR2 from the germline V gene are LGHNA and YSLEER. The trim removed 5 bases at V and 2 bases at J, leaving 6 bases unmatched. The length of the CDR3 is 15 residues. CDR3 region: CASSGGTGAGNTIYF. The CDR3 nucleotides are TGCGCCAGCAGCGGGGGAACAGGGGCTGGAAACACCATATATTTT.

The rearrangement joins TRBV14 to TRBJ2-1, with 9 positions matching TRBD2. CDR1 SGHDN and CDR2 FVKESK come from the germline V gene. The CDR3 covers 18 residues. The J segment lost 0 bases and the V segment lost 3 bases, leaving 9 bases of the junction unmatched. CDR3 coding DNA: TGTGCCAGCAGCCAGCGAACTAGCGGGCAAAGCTCCTACAATGAGCAGTTCTTC. Translation gives CASSQRTSGQSSYNEQFF.

V gene TRBV10-1 combines with J gene TRBJ2-3, with TRBD1 matching 7 bases. The CDR3 is 15 amino acids. After removal of 2 bases from V and 6 bases from J, the junction contained 8 bases not matched to a gene. Germline V gene lookup returns CDR1 WNHNN and CDR2 SYGVQD (reference sequence). This CDR3 is CASSEPPRGQDTQYF. CDR3 coding DNA: TGCGCCAGCAGTGAGCCGCCCAGGGGACAGGATACGCAGTATTTT.

This chain joins TRBV15 and TRBJ2-5; D is perhaps TRBD1 (8 bases). V shed 5 bases and J shed 1 base, with 17 bases lying between them. The germline gives CDR1 LNHNV, CDR2 YYDKDF (reference sequence). The CDR3 loop spans 16 amino acids. This chain's CDR3 is CATSGGGQAAQETQYF. In nucleotides, the CDR3 is TGTGCCACCAGCGGGGGGGGACAGGCAGCCCAAGAGACCCAGTACTTC.

This chain links TRBV28 with TRBJ1-4; D not certain. This CDR3 has 12 residues. CDR1 and CDR2 (germline): MDHEN, SYDVKM. Trimming pared 3 bases from V and 7 bases from J, leaving 6 bases between. CDR3 DNA sequence: TGTGCCAGCAGTTTGGTCGGTGAAAAACTGTTTTTT. Protein product: CASSLVGEKLFF. The complete variable domain, with remaining parts taken from reference TRBV28 and TRBJ1-4, reads DVKVTQSSRYLVKRTGEKVFLECVQDMDHENMFWYRQDPGLGLRLIYFSYDVKMKEKGDIPEGYSVSREKKERFSLILESASTNQTSMYLCASSLVGEKLFFGSGTQLSVL.

The chain has TRBV4-3 and TRBJ1-2, with D perhaps TRBD1 (5 bases). Germline CDR1 LGHNA, CDR2 YSLEER. Trimming removed 0 bases at V and 2 bases at J, with 7 bases between. The CDR3 extends over 14 amino acids. The CDR3: CASSQDRGNYGYTF. In DNA, the CDR3 is TGCGCCAGCAGCCAAGATCGGGGGAACTATGGCTACACCTTC.

CDR3 residues: CASSLDGALNYGYTF. The CDR3 bases are TGTGCCAGCAGCTTAGATGGTGCTCTCAACTATGGCTACACCTTC. V gene TRBV7-8 combines with J gene TRBJ1-2; D is undetermined. Trimming stripped 1 base from V and 2 bases from J, with 11 bases between. CDR3 length: 15 residues. Per germline, CDR1 SGHVS and CDR2 FQNEAQ.